The following is a T cell receptor beta chain sequence with its context. This clonotype was observed at least ten times. The target of this receptor is not known. Per-base qualities were not stored, and no clone one base away is much larger. The library was built by means of 5' RACE. The reads were generated on an Illumina HiSeq 2000. A universal primer binding site was added through template switching, and the final cDNA carried a unique molecular identifier so that TCR cDNA molecules could be counted accurately. First-strand cDNA for TCR alpha and beta chains was synthesized from specific primers in the conserved constant-segment region. To control for contamination, every cDNA library was double barcoded, receiving both a SMART-Mk sample barcode and Illumina barcodes. TruSeq adapter sequences, together with Illumina sample barcodes, were added in two successive PCR steps. Sequencing of the TCR alpha and beta cDNA libraries was done on the Illumina HiSeq platform using custom primers. Under the source paper's analysis protocol: Unique molecular identifiers were extracted from raw reads with MiGEC, and CDR3 positions were determined with MiXCR. For each individual, recombination models were inferred using an EM algorithm with the repgenHMM and IGoR tools. Shared clonotypes were analyzed with the tcR package in R, and sharing was normalized by the product of cloneset sizes. To study raw recombination without the effects of thymic and clonal selection, out-of-frame nonproductive sequences were analyzed. TCRdb trimmed the raw reads at Q25, called clones with MiXCR and kept productive beta chains. Every entry covers one CDR3 protein and lists the most common genes and DNA from its rows. The authors' filters were not applied to this entry. The sample records about 390,000 distinct CDR3 sequences, roughly 9% of which are singletons. 8.5% to 10% of the sample rests with the top ten.

The data derive from a study of identical twins (dated by TCRdb to about 2016). General notes on the study: To test whether fetal clonotypes persist, this study deep-sequenced TCR alpha and beta repertoires from monozygotic twins, from unrelated adults of various ages, and from cord blood. Replicate twin experiments were performed at different times using different library preparation protocols to rule out contamination. Study-wide conclusions, independent of this receptor: In monozygotic twins, out-of-frame TCR alpha sharing was systematically underestimated by recombination models, although the models agreed with sharing between unrelated individuals. Out-of-frame TCR alpha sequences shared between twins showed an excess of low generation-probability sequences compared with coincidental sharing between unrelated individuals. In beta out-of-frame sequences, excess twin sharing was weaker, because having fewer shared sequences lowered the signal-to-noise ratio. Fewer insertions were carried by abundant cord blood beta clonotypes, a similar but weaker trend appeared in young adult naive repertoires, and no such trend appeared in memory repertoires. Zero-insertion analyses could be partly confounded by invariant T cells such as MAIT and iNKT, though diverse VJ usage argued against such confounding for most clonotypes. Conclusions relied on cross-sectional statistical analysis, since the same donors could not be followed over many years.

Every donor in the study was a healthy Caucasian. The researchers also sequenced three unrelated adults who were not twins: a male aged 18 to 29, a male aged 50 to 59, and a female aged 50 to 59. Using Miltenyi CD45RO+ enrichment and human naive T-cell isolation kits, memory (CD45RO+) and naive T cells were isolated from PBMC. V loses 4 bases of germline sequence and J loses 4 bases, and the interval between the two ends is 17 bases. The cysteine opens and the phenylalanine closes a CDR3 of 15 amino acids. The CDR3 DNA has 45 bases and is translated from base 1. According to the germline V gene, CDR1 reads SGHRS and CDR2 reads YFSETQ.

Recombination connected TRBV5-1 to TRBJ1-1; TRBD1 is possibly the D segment (6 matching bases). The receptor was isolated from a woman in her fifties or sixties in good health. Sequencing used naive T cells sorted from blood. The cell subset or site label corresponds to: cells isolated with a human naive T-cell isolation kit. The DNA reads TGCGCCAGCAGCCCTACTGTAGGGGGGATCACTGAAGCTTTCTTT. This codes for CASSPTVGGITEAFF.